The 15 T cell receptor beta chains below come from one sample, sequenced in a study of T cells in Graves' hyperthyroidism and ophthalmopathy. From RNA transcripts, TCR beta CDR3 regions were amplified. HTBI primers were the set used in a first-round RT-PCR of the TCR CDR3. TCRdb reprocessed the multiplex PCR reads with MiXCR, giving one entry per CDR3 protein. The data contain about 540,000 distinct CDR3 sequences, around 45% of them singletons. The sequencing sample was made of peripheral blood or thyroid tissue (not recorded which). Source of these receptors: a woman aged 18-30 years with Graves' hyperthyroidism.

The V gene is TRBV6-1, the J gene TRBJ1-2; D is possibly TRBD1 (5 bases). Trimming stripped 9 bases from V and 2 bases from J, with 16 bases between. The CDR3 has 14 amino acids. Germline V lookup: CDR1 MNHNS, CDR2 SASEGT. CDR3 DNA: TGTGCCAGTAGTATTATTAACAGGAACTATGGCTACACCTTC. The encoded protein is CASSIINRNYGYTF.

The rearrangement uses TRBV9 and TRBJ2-6; the match to TRBD2 covers 14 bases. In germline, CDR1 is SGDLS, CDR2 YYNGEE. Trimming cost V 4 bases and J 2 bases; bases outside gene matches: 11. The CDR3 has 20 amino acids. The CDR3 DNA sequence: TGTGCCAGCAGCCCAAGACTAGCGGGAGGGCAGGGCGCTGGGGCCAACGTCCTGACTTTC. Protein sequence: CASSPRLAGGQGAGANVLTF. Combining the CDR3 with reference TRBV9 and TRBJ2-6 gives the whole variable domain DSGVTQTPKHLITATGQRVTLRCSPRSGDLSVYWYQQSLDQGLQFLIQYYNGEERAKGNILERFSAQQFPDLHSELNLSSLELGDSALYFCASSPRLAGGQGAGANVLTFGAGSRLTVL.

The chain recombines TRBV20-1 with TRBJ1-2; possible D gene TRBD1, 5 bases. This CDR3 is built from 14 residues. Germline V gives CDR1 DFQATT, CDR2 SNEGSKA (reference sequence). The V end lost 3 bases, the J end lost 6 bases, and 17 bases lay between the germline ends. Here the CDR3 reads CSASPGPRGDGYTF. DNA for the CDR3: TGCAGTGCTAGCCCGGGACCTAGGGGTGATGGCTACACCTTC.

DNA of the CDR3: TGTGCCAGCAGCACTGAGACTAGTGCAGAGACCCAGTACTTC. Translated, it gives CASSTETSAETQYF. The V call is TRBV7-2, the J call TRBJ2-5; TRBD2 might be the D (6 bases). V was shortened by 5 bases and J by 4 bases, with 14 bases between the two germline ends. Germline V gene sequence: CDR1 SGHTA, CDR2 FQGNSA. The CDR3 runs to 14 residues.

To note about this clonotype: The junction departs from the called germline gene at one end, perhaps through a read error. This chain links TRBV15 with TRBJ1-1, with D possibly matching TRBD1 (5 bases). This CDR3 has 18 amino acids. The germline gives CDR1 LNHNV, CDR2 YYDKDF (reference sequence). As DNA, the CDR3 is TGTGACACCAGCAGAGATCGGGGTTCCCGCGGGACGGGTACTGAAGCTTTCTTT. Translated: CDTSRDRGSRGTGTEAFF.

Comment on this clonotype: The junction departs from germline at one end; a sequencing error may be responsible. The V call is TRBV20-1, the J call TRBJ1-1; D unresolved. The CDR3 runs 11 residues. Germline V gene sequence: CDR1 DFQATT, CDR2 SNEGSKA (reference sequence). This chain's CDR3 is CSASGRTEAFF. The CDR3, as DNA: TGCAGCGCTAGCGGGAGGACTGAAGCTTTCTTT.

As for this clonotype: The CDR3 carries no conserved terminal phenylalanine or tryptophan, so it likely arises from a read error. The CDR3 DNA is TGTGCCAGCAGCTTTACGGCGGACTATGGCTTTGGCTACACCCTC. Translation: CASSFTADYGFGYTL. V is TRBV7-3 and J is TRBJ1-2, with unresolved D. V gave up 3 bases and J gave up 7 bases, with 18 bases separating them. This CDR3 has 15 residues. The germline CDR1 and CDR2 sequences are SGHTA and FQGTGA.

With respect to this clonotype: The CDR3 does not end in the conserved phenylalanine or tryptophan, so this is likely a read error. This chain links TRBV2 with TRBJ2-7; TRBD2 agrees at 12 bases. CDR3 length: 15 amino acids. The junction had 3 bases not matched to a gene; V was cut back by 6 bases and J by 0 bases. The germline CDR1 and CDR2 sequences are SNHLY and FYNNEI. The CDR3 sequence: CASRETSGSSYEQYL. CDR3 DNA: TGTGCCAGCAGAGAGACTAGCGGGAGCTCCTACGAGCAGTACCTC.

The chain uses TRBV29-1 and TRBJ2-7; possibly TRBD1 for D (5 bases). Germline loops: CDR1 SQVTM, CDR2 ANQGSEA. With 7 bases removed from V and 6 bases from J, the gap between germline ends came to 19 bases. The length of the CDR3 is 13 residues. The DNA for the CDR3 is TGCAGCGCCCCAGGGTCTAACTACGGCGAGCAGTACTTC. It translates to CSAPGSNYGEQYF.

The rearrangement links TRBV2 to TRBJ2-3; TRBD2 matches 13 bases. The V and J ends lost 7 bases and 0 bases, in that order; junction bases with no gene match: 7. The CDR3 is 17 amino acids. Germline-derived CDR1 and CDR2 are SNHLY and FYNNEI. CDR3 sequence: CASNLLAGGLSTDTQYF. The DNA for the CDR3 is TGTGCCAGCAACCTACTAGCGGGAGGGCTTAGCACAGATACGCAGTATTTT.

This clonotype was seen repeatedly, ten times or more. This chain connects TRBV7-3 to TRBJ1-1; D possibly corresponds to TRBD1 (5 bases). Germline assignment: CDR1 SGHTA and CDR2 FQGTGA. This CDR3 has 14 residues. V lost 0 bases and J lost 2, with 7 bases in between. The CDR3 is CASSLTRGNTEAFF. The CDR3 bases are TGTGCCAGCAGCTTAACAAGGGGTAACACTGAAGCTTTCTTT.

J is TRBJ1-1 and V is TRBV7-9; 7 positions match TRBD1. This CDR3 has 15 residues. Germline CDR1 and CDR2: SEHNR and FQNEAQ (reference sequence). J lost 3 bases, V lost 4 bases, and 8 bases had no gene match. In DNA form, the CDR3 reads TGTGCCAGCAGCTCTCCGACAGGGCGGGACACTGAAGCTTTCTTT. Translating it yields CASSSPTGRDTEAFF.

This clonotype appeared a few times. The V gene is TRBV6-1, the J gene TRBJ2-7; D is unresolved. CDR3 length: 12 residues. Germline CDR1 is MNHNS and CDR2 is SASEGT. Trimming pared 3 bases from V and 6 bases from J, leaving 9 bases between. The CDR3 here is CASSDRAGEQYF. The CDR3 coding sequence is TGTGCCAGCAGTGATCGCGCCGGCGAGCAGTACTTC.

This clonotype occurred a few times. V gene TRBV7-8 combines with J gene TRBJ2-7, with 8 bases aligning to TRBD1. Germline CDR1 SGHVS, CDR2 FQNEAQ. Germline trimming cut 0 bases from V and 4 bases from J; bases unmatched to any gene: 8. The CDR3 is 16 residues long. The CDR3 bases are TGTGCCAGCAGCTTAGCGGTAACAGGGGGTAGGTACGAGCAGTACTTC. Encoded protein: CASSLAVTGGRYEQYF.

This clonotype came up a few times. This rearrangement joins TRBV2 to TRBJ1-4, with D unclear. V was clipped by 3 bases and J by 8 bases, with 13 bases between them. The CDR3 length is 14 residues. Germline CDR1 reads SNHLY; CDR2 reads FYNNEI. CDR3 residues: CASSDEVLEEKLFF. For the CDR3, the DNA is TGTGCCAGCAGTGATGAGGTCTTGGAGGAAAAACTGTTTTTT.